The 26 T cell receptor beta chains below all came from one sample that was sequenced in a study of cytotoxic CD8 clonotypes in ibrutinib-treated CLL. Assay used: immunoSEQ multiplex PCR; TCRdb lists only in-frame clones, some missing. The table records fewer than 400,000 clones, roughly two thirds of them present only once. Sequencing used PBMCs, obtained after 36 months of ibrutinib treatment. Receptors were obtained from a human donor with chronic lymphocytic leukemia.

The rearrangement uses TRBV7-9 and TRBJ1-2; 8 bases fit TRBD1. CDR1 and CDR2 from the germline V gene are SEHNR and FQNEAQ (reference sequence). This CDR3 comprises 13 residues. Losses at the gene ends were 1 base for V and 6 bases for J; bases not matched to a gene: 1. The chain's CDR3 is CASSLGQGHGYTF. CDR3 bases: TGTGCCAGCAGCTTAGGACAGGGGCATGGCTACACCTTC. The full variable domain, rest sourced from reference TRBV7-9 and TRBJ1-2, is DTGVSQNPRHKITKRGQNVTFRCDPISEHNRLYWYRQTLGQGPEFLTYFQNEAQLEKSRLLSDRFSAERPKGSFSTLEIQRTEQGDSAMYLCASSLGQGHGYTFGSGTRLTVV.

DNA of the CDR3: TGTGCCAGCTCACCACCGGGGGGGTGGTACGTAACTGAAGCTTTCTTT. This translates into CASSPPGGWYVTEAFF. The chain couples TRBV18 to TRBJ1-1, with D perhaps TRBD1 (5 bases). V shed 0 bases and J shed 5 bases, with 16 bases lying between them. Germline V gene lookup returns CDR1 KGHSH and CDR2 LQKENI. This CDR3 is 16 amino acids long.

The rearrangement uses TRBV5-4 and TRBJ2-3, with 8 bases identical to TRBD1. Germline CDR1 SGHNT, CDR2 YYREEE (reference sequence). The CDR3 spans 16 residues. The V and J ends lost 2 bases and 5 bases, in that order; junction bases with no gene match: 10. CDR3 coding DNA: TGTGCCAGCAGCTTACTTCGGACAGGGAGGCTAGATACGCAGTATTTT. Encoded protein: CASSLLRTGRLDTQYF.

CDR3 amino acids: CASSLRLAGVQETQYF. DNA of the CDR3: TGTGCCAGCAGCCTCCGACTAGCGGGGGTGCAAGAGACCCAGTACTTC. The rearrangement links TRBV7-6 to TRBJ2-5; TRBD2 agrees at 12 bases. V was clipped by 5 bases and J by 2 bases; unmatched bases: 6. CDR3 length equals 16 residues. CDR1 is SGHVS, CDR2 FNYEAQ, per germline.

V and J are TRBV27 and TRBJ1-2; the D is unclear. The CDR3 is 12 amino acids. Germline V gives CDR1 MNHEY, CDR2 SMNVEV (reference sequence). The V gene lost 5 bases and the J gene lost 5 bases, with 9 bases spanning the gap. Here the CDR3 DNA reads TGTGCCAGCAGTGGACGGGGATATGGCTACACCTTC. Its protein is CASSGRGYGYTF.

J is TRBJ1-4 and V is TRBV9; the match to TRBD1 covers 8 bases. From germline, CDR1 is SGDLS and CDR2 YYNGEE. The V segment lost 3 bases and the J segment 7 bases; nucleotides outside the gene matches: 8. The CDR3 loop spans 15 amino acids. CDR3 sequence reads: CASSARQGTGEKLFF. Here the CDR3 DNA reads TGTGCCAGCAGCGCGAGACAGGGGACGGGTGAAAAACTGTTTTTT.

This chain links TRBV9 with TRBJ2-5, with TRBD1 matching over 8 bases. The CDR3 runs to 17 residues. V lost 4 bases, J lost 1 base, and 12 bases stayed unmatched. Germline CDR1 reads SGDLS; CDR2 reads YYNGEE. The CDR3 DNA follows: TGTGCCAGCAGCAAAGGGCCCTCGGACAGGGCCCAAGAGACCCAGTACTTC. Its translation: CASSKGPSDRAQETQYF.

In this sample, this clone turned up a few times. V and J are TRBV4-1 and TRBJ1-4; 8 nucleotides match TRBD1. Germline V CDR1 and CDR2: MGHRA, YSYEKL. This CDR3 has 16 residues. Losses at the gene ends were 3 bases for V and 3 bases for J; bases not matched to a gene: 6. Here the CDR3 DNA reads TGCGCCAGCAGCCAGGTACCGGGACAGGCTAATGAAAAACTGTTTTTT. Residues: CASSQVPGQANEKLFF.

This clone occurred a few times. The CDR3 is CASTLAGGSNEQFF. The CDR3 region has the DNA TGTGCCAGCACCCTAGCGGGAGGGAGCAATGAGCAGTTCTTC. The J gene is TRBJ2-1, the V gene TRBV6-6; TRBD2 matches at 12 bases. Unmatched junction bases numbered 4, after V lost 7 bases and J lost 6 bases. Germline V gives CDR1 MNHNY, CDR2 SVGAGI (reference sequence). The CDR3 spans 14 residues.

V gene TRBV11-1 combines with J gene TRBJ2-3; D is uncertain. The CDR3 has 13 amino acids. Germline loops: CDR1 SGHAT, CDR2 FQDESV (reference sequence). V lost 3 bases and J lost 2, with 6 bases in between. CDR3 nucleotides: TGTGCCAGCAGCTTTACTAACACAGATACGCAGTATTTT. Protein sequence: CASSFTNTDTQYF. Full variable domain (remainder filled in from reference TRBV11-1 and TRBJ2-3): EAEVAQSPRYKITEKSQAVAFWCDPISGHATLYWYRQILGQGPELLVQFQDESVVDDSQLPKDRFSAERLKGVDSTLKIQPAELGDSAMYLCASSFTNTDTQYFGPGTRLTVL.

The genes are TRBV27 and TRBJ2-7, with 9 bases identical to TRBD2. Trimming took 3 bases from V and 2 from J; bases not matched to a gene: 8. There are 16 residues in the CDR3. Germline V CDR1 and CDR2: MNHEY, SMNVEV (reference sequence). The CDR3 protein is CASSFIPAGGPYEQYF. CDR3 coding DNA: TGTGCCAGCAGTTTTATCCCTGCGGGAGGGCCCTACGAGCAGTACTTC.

The chain employs TRBV11-2 and TRBJ2-1, with D unclear. Germline CDR1 SGHAT, CDR2 FQNNGV. CDR3 size: 14 residues. Trimming pared 0 bases from V and 4 bases from J, leaving 7 bases between. The CDR3 sequence is CASSLDRSYNEQFF. DNA for the CDR3: TGTGCCAGCAGCTTAGATAGGTCATACAATGAGCAGTTCTTC.

This chain joins TRBV5-3 and TRBJ2-1; no definite D call. TRBV5-3 is classed as an ORF, of uncertain function. V dropped 1 base and J dropped 3 bases, with 11 bases sitting between them. The CDR3 totals 15 residues. The CDR3 nucleotides read TGTGCCAGAAGCTTGTGCGTCTTCTTCTACAATGAGCAGTTCTTC. This sequence encodes CARSLCVFFYNEQFF.

This clone was seen ten or more times. The rearrangement links TRBV10-3 to TRBJ1-1; 8 bases are shared with TRBD1. This CDR3 spans 14 amino acids. V gave up 0 bases and J gave up 6 bases; unmatched junction bases: 3. From germline, CDR1 is ENHRY and CDR2 SYGVKD. The CDR3 coding sequence is TGTGCCATCAGTGAGTCCGGGACAGGCGCTGAAGCTTTCTTT. Amino acid sequence: CAISESGTGAEAFF.

This clone was picked up a small number of times. This chain links TRBV6-5 with TRBJ1-6; no clear D gene. The V and J ends lost 2 bases and 14 bases respectively, with 16 bases between them. Looked up from germline, CDR1 is MNHEY and CDR2 is SVGAGI. The length of the CDR3 is 14 residues. The CDR3 nucleotides read TGTGCCAGCAGTTACGGGCCCAACGATTCGACCCTCCACTTT. Translating gives CASSYGPNDSTLHF.

Only a few counts were recorded for this clone. The chain combines TRBV25-1 with TRBJ1-4; D is uncertain. Trimming cost V 0 bases and J 6 bases, with 8 bases left between them. This CDR3 comprises 14 residues. The germline CDR1 and CDR2 sequences are MGHDK and SYGVNS. The CDR3 sequence is CASSEYGVDEKLFF. The CDR3 DNA reads as TGTGCCAGCAGTGAATATGGGGTTGATGAAAAACTGTTTTTT.

V and J are TRBV15 and TRBJ2-7, with 12 bases fitting TRBD1. The CDR3 contains 14 residues. Germline-derived CDR1 and CDR2 are LNHNV and YYDKDF (reference sequence). The V gene end was trimmed by 4 bases and the J gene end by 6 bases; junction bases not matched to a gene: 4. CDR3 nucleotides: TGTGCCACCAGCACCCGGGACAGGGGGCGCGAGCAGTACTTC. Protein product: CATSTRDRGREQYF.

V is TRBV7-3 and J is TRBJ2-2; D is unresolved. The V and J ends lost 3 bases and 5 bases respectively, with 10 bases between them. Germline CDR1 is SGHTA and CDR2 is FQGTGA. The CDR3 runs to 14 residues. CDR3 sequence reads: CASSLVSKTGELFF. The DNA of the CDR3 is TGTGCCAGCAGCTTGGTTTCAAAGACCGGGGAGCTGTTTTTT.

This clone has a single count. The chain links TRBV4-2 to TRBJ2-1, with 11 bases matching TRBD2. Trimming removed 0 bases from V and 7 bases from J; junction bases left unmatched: 5. The germline V gene has CDR1 LGHNA and CDR2 YNFKEQ. The CDR3 contains 16 residues. For the CDR3, the DNA is TGTGCCAGCAGCCAAGAACTAGCGGGAGTCAGGAATGAGCAGTTCTTC. This codes for CASSQELAGVRNEQFF.

The chain employs TRBV5-1 and TRBJ2-5; possible D gene TRBD2, 6 bases. With 0 bases removed from V and 0 bases from J, the gap between germline ends came to 9 bases. From germline, CDR1 is SGHRS and CDR2 YFSETQ. The CDR3 extends over 15 amino acids. In DNA, the CDR3 is TGCGCCAGCAGCTTGGCCGCGGGGTACCAAGAGACCCAGTACTTC. Its translation: CASSLAAGYQETQYF.

J is TRBJ1-2 and V is TRBV9; D gene unclear. Per the germline V gene, CDR1 is SGDLS and CDR2 is YYNGEE. V shed 4 bases and J shed 1 base, with 11 bases lying between them. CDR3 length equals 14 residues. CDR3 DNA sequence: TGTGCCAGCAGCACGGAGGCTTTTAACTATGGCTACACCTTC. This gives the protein CASSTEAFNYGYTF. Full variable domain (remainder filled in from reference TRBV9 and TRBJ1-2): DSGVTQTPKHLITATGQRVTLRCSPRSGDLSVYWYQQSLDQGLQFLIQYYNGEERAKGNILERFSAQQFPDLHSELNLSSLELGDSALYFCASSTEAFNYGYTFGSGTRLTVV.

The CDR3 DNA reads as TGTGCCAGCAGTCTAGCGGGGGGCTTCTACGAGCAGTACTTC. Translation gives CASSLAGGFYEQYF. The chain couples TRBV27 to TRBJ2-7, with 11 bases matching TRBD2. Germline assignment: CDR1 MNHEY and CDR2 SMNVEV (reference sequence). This CDR3 has 14 residues. Germline trimming cut 5 bases from V and 3 bases from J; bases unmatched to any gene: 3.

The V and J genes are TRBV7-6 and TRBJ2-2; D unclear. CDR3 length: 17 amino acids. The V gene lost 2 bases and the J gene lost 5 bases, with 18 bases spanning the gap. Germline V gene data show CDR1 as SGHVS and CDR2 as FNYEAQ. Here the CDR3 DNA reads TGTGCCAGCAGCTTAAGCACGGGTCCCGTGGGGACCGGGGAGCTGTTTTTT. As protein: CASSLSTGPVGTGELFF. Filled out from reference TRBV7-6 and TRBJ2-2, the complete variable domain reads GAGVSQSPRYKVTKRGQDVALRCDPISGHVSLYWYRQALGQGPEFLTYFNYEAQQDKSGLPNDRFSAERPEGSISTLTIQRTEQRDSAMYRCASSLSTGPVGTGELFFGEGSRLTVL.

V usage is TRBV10-2 and J usage is TRBJ2-5; D gene uncertain. The CDR3 sequence is 12 residues long. Germline assignment: CDR1 WSHSY and CDR2 SAAADI. Trimming shortened V by 6 bases and J by 2 bases, and 7 bases separated the two germline ends. CDR3 in DNA: TGCGCCAGCAGCCCCCCTCAAGAGACCCAGTACTTC. As protein: CASSPPQETQYF.

This clone was seen only a few times. The CDR3 is CASSSIRNEQFF. The CDR3 nucleotides are TGTGCCAGCAGTTCGATTCGCAATGAGCAGTTCTTC. The chain employs TRBV27 and TRBJ2-1, with no clear D. Trimming took off 4 bases at V and 6 bases at J, with 7 bases between the two ends. The CDR3 contains 12 residues. Germline loops: CDR1 MNHEY, CDR2 SMNVEV (reference sequence).

The table lists this clone with a few counts. This chain joins TRBV6-4 and TRBJ2-7, with D tentatively TRBD1 (6 bases). With 5 bases removed from V and 7 bases from J, the gap between germline ends came to 21 bases. The CDR3 extends over 15 amino acids. Germline V gene sequence: CDR1 MRHNA, CDR2 SNTAGT. CDR3 bases: TGTGCCAGCAGTTTCTTACCGGGACAAGCAAAAGAGCAGTACTTC. This encodes CASSFLPGQAKEQYF.